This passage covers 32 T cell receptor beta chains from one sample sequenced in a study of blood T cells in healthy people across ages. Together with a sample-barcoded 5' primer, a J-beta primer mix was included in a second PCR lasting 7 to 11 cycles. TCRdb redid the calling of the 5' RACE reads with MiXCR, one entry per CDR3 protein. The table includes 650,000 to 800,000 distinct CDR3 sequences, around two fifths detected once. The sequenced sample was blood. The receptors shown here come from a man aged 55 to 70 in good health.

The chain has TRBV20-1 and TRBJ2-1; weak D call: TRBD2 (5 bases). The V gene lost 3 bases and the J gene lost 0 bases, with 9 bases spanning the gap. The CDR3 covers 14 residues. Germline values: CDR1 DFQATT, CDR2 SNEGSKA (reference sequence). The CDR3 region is CSASGMSSYNEQFF. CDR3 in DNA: TGCAGTGCTAGCGGGATGAGCTCCTACAATGAGCAGTTCTTC.

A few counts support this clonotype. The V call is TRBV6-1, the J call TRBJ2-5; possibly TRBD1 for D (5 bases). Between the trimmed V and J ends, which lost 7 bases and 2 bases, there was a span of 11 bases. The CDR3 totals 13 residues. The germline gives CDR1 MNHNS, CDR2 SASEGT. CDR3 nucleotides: TGTGCCAGCATTCGACAGCCTCAAGAGACCCAGTACTTC. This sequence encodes CASIRQPQETQYF.

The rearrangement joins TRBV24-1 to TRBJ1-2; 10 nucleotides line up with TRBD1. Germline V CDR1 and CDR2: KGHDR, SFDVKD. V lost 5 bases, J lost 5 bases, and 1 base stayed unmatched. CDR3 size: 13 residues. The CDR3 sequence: CATSAGQGYGYTF. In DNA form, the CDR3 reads TGTGCCACCAGTGCGGGACAGGGGTATGGCTACACCTTC.

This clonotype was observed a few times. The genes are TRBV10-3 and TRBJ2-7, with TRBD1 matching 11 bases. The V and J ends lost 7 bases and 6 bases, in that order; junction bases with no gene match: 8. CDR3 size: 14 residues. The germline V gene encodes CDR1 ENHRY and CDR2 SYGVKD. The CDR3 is CAITDGTGGREQYF. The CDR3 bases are TGTGCCATCACTGATGGGACAGGGGGTCGCGAGCAGTACTTC.

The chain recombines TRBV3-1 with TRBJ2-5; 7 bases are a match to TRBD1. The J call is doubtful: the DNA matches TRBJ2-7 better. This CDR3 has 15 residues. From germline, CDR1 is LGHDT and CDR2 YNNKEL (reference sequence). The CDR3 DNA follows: TGTGCCAGCAGCCTCTACCAGACAGGGAGTCCCGAGCAGTACTTC. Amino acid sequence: CASSLYQTGSPEQYF.

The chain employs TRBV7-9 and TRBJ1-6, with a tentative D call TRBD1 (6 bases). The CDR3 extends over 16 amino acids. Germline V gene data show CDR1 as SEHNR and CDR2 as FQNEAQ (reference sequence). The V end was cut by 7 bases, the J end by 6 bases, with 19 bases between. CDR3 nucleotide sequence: TGTGCCAGCACCCAATCCGGGACATTTCGTAATTCACCCCTCCACTTT. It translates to CASTQSGTFRNSPLHF.

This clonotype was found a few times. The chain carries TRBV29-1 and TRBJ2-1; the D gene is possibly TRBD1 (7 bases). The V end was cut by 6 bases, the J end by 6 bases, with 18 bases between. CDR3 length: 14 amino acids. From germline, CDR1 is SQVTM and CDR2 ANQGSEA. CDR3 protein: CSVAGQRDRNEQFF. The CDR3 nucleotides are TGCAGCGTCGCGGGACAGCGAGATCGCAATGAGCAGTTCTTC.

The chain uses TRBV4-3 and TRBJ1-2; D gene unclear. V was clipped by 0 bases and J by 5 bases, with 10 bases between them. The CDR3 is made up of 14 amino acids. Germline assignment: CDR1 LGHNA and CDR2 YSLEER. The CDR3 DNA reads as TGCGCCAGCAGCCAAGAATCAGGAGGGTATGGCTACACCTTC. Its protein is CASSQESGGYGYTF.

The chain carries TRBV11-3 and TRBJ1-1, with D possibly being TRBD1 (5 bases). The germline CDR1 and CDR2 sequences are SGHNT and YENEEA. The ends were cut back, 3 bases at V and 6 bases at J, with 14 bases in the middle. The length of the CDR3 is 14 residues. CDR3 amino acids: CASSFTGRDAEAFF. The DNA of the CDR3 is TGTGCCAGCAGCTTCACGGGTCGGGACGCTGAAGCTTTCTTT.

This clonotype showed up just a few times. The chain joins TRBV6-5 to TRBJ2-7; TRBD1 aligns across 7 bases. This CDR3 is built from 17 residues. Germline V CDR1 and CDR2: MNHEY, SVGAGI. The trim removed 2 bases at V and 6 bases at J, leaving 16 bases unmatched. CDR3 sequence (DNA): TGTGCCAGCAGTTACACAATTGGGACAGCCTCGGTCACCGAGCAGTACTTC. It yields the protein CASSYTIGTASVTEQYF.

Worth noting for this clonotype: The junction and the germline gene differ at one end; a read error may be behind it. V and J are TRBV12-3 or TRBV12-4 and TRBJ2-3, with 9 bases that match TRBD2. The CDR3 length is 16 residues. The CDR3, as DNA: TGTGCCAGCAGAGAGCGCGGGGGGGCCGGGGTAGATGCGCAGTATTTT. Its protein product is CASRERGGAGVDAQYF.

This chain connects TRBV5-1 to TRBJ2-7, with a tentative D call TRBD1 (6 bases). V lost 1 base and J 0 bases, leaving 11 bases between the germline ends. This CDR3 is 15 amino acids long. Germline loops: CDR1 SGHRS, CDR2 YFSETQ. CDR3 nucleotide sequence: TGCGCCAGCAGCTTGACGGGACAAAGCTCCTACGAGCAGTACTTC. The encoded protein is CASSLTGQSSYEQYF.

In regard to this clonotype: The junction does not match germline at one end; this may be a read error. CDR3 nucleotide sequence: TGTGCCGGCAGCAAGGGACAGGGGGCTTACGAGCAGTACTTC. This codes for CAGSKGQGAYEQYF. V gene TRBV9 combines with J gene TRBJ2-4, with TRBD1 identical over 12 bases. The J call may not be correct, given that the DNA end is closer to TRBJ2-7. This CDR3 has 14 residues. CDR1 is SGDLS, CDR2 YYNGEE, per germline.

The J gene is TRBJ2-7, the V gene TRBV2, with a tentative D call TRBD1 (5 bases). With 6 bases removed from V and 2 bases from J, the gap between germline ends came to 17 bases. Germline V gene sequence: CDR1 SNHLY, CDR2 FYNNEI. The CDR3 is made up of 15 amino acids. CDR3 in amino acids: CASRPDSPLAYEQYF. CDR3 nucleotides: TGTGCCAGCAGGCCCGACAGCCCCTTGGCCTACGAGCAGTACTTC.

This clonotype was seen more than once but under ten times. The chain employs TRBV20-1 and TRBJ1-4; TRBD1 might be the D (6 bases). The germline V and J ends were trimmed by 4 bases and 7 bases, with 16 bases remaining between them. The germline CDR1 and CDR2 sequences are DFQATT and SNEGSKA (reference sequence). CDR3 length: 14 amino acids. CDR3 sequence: CSATQTGWGEKLFF. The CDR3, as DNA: TGCAGTGCTACGCAGACAGGCTGGGGTGAAAAACTGTTTTTT.

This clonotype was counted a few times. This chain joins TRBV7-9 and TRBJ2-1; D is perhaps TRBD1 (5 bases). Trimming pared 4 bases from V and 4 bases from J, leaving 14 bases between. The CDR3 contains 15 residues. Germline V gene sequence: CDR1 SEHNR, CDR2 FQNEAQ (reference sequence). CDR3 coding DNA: TGTGCCAGCAGCTCCCCTGGCAGGGAATACAATGAGCAGTTCTTC. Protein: CASSSPGREYNEQFF. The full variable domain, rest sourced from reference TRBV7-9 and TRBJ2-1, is DTGVSQNPRHKITKRGQNVTFRCDPISEHNRLYWYRQTLGQGPEFLTYFQNEAQLEKSRLLSDRFSAERPKGSFSTLEIQRTEQGDSAMYLCASSSPGREYNEQFFGPGTRLTVL.

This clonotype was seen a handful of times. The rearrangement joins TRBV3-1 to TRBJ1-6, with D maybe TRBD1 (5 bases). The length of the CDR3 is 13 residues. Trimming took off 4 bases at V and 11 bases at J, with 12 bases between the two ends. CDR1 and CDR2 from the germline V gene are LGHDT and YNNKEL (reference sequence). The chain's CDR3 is CASSPGEPAPLHF. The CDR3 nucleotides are TGTGCCAGCAGCCCGGGGGAGCCGGCACCCCTCCACTTT.

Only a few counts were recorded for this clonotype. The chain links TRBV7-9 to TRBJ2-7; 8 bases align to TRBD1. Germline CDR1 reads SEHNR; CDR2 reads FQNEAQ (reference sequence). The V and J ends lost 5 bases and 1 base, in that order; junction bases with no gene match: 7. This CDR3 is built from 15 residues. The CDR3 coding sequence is TGTGCCAGCAGCCAGACAGGGGCTGATTCCTACGAGCAGTACTTC. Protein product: CASSQTGADSYEQYF.

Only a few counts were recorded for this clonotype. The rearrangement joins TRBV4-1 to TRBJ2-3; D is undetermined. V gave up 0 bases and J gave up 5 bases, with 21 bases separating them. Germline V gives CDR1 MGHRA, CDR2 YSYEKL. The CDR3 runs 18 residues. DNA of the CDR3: TGCGCCAGCAGCCAAGATAAGGGTAGTTCGCCCGATGGAGATACGCAGTATTTT. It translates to CASSQDKGSSPDGDTQYF.

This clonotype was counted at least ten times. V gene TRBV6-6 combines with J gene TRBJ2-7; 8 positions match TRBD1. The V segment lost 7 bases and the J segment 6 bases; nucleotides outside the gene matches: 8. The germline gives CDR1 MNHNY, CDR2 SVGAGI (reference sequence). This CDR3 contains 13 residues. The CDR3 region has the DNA TGTGCCAGCAAAGGACAGGGTGGCGGCGAGCAGTACTTC. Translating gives CASKGQGGGEQYF.

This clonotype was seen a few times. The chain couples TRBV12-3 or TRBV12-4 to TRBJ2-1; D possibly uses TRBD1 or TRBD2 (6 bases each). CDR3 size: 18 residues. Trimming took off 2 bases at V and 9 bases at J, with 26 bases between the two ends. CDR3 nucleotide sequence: TGTGCCAGCAGTTTAAGAGGGGGGCGGGACACTGTGCGGGGTGAGCAGTTCTTC. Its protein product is CASSLRGGRDTVRGEQFF.

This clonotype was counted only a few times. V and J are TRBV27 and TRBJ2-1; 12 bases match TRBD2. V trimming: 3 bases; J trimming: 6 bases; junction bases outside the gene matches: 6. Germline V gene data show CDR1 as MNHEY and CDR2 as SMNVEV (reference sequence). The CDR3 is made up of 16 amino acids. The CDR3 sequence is CASSFTSGGPFNEQFF. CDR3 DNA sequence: TGTGCCAGCAGTTTTACTAGCGGGGGGCCGTTCAATGAGCAGTTCTTC.

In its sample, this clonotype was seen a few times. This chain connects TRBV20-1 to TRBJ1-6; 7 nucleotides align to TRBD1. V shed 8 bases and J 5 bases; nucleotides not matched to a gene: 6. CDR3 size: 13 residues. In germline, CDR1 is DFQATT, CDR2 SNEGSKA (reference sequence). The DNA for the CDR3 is TGCAGTTTTAAAACAGGGGATAATTCACCCCTCCACTTT. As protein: CSFKTGDNSPLHF.

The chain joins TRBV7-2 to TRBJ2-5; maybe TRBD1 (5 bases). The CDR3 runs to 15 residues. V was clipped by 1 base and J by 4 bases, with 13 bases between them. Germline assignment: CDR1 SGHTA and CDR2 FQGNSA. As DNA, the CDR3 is TGTGCCAGCAGCTTAGACAGGAATTATTTAGAGACCCAGTACTTC. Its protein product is CASSLDRNYLETQYF. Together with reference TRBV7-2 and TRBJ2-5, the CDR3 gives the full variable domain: GAGVSQSPSNKVTEKGKDVELRCDPISGHTALYWYRQSLGQGLEFLIYFQGNSAPDKSGLPSDRFSAERTGGSVSTLTIQRTQQEDSAVYLCASSLDRNYLETQYFGPGTRLLVL.

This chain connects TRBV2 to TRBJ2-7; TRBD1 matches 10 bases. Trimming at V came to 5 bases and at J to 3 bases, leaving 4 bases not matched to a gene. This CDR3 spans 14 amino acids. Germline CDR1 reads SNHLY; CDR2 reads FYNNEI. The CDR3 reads CASSRTGGFYEQYF. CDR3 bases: TGTGCCAGCAGTAGGACAGGGGGGTTCTACGAGCAGTACTTC.

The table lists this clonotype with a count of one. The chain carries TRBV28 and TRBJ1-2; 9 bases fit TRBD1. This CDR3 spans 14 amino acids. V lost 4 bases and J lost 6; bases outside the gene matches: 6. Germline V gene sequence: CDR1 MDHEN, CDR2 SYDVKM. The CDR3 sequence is CASSSGQGRDGYTF. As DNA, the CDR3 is TGTGCCAGCAGTTCGGGACAGGGAAGGGATGGCTACACCTTC.

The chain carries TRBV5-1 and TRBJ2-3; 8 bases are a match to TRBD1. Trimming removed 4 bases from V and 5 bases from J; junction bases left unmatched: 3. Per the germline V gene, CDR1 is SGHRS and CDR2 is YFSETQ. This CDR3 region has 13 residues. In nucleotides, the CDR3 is TGCGCCAGCAGCATCGACAGGGGAGATACGCAGTATTTT. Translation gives CASSIDRGDTQYF.

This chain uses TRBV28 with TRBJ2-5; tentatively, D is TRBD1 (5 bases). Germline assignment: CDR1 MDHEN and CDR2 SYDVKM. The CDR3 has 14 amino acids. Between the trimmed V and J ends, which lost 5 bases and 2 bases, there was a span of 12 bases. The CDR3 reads CASSGRQLQETQYF. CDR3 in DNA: TGTGCCAGCAGTGGACGACAGTTGCAAGAGACCCAGTACTTC.

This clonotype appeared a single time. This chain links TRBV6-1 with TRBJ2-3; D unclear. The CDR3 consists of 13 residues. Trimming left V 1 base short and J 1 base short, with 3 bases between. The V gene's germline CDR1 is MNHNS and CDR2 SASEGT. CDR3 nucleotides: TGTGCCAGCAGTGAAGTCCGCACAGATACGCAGTATTTT. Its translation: CASSEVRTDTQYF.

CDR3 coding DNA: TGCAGTGCTGGGAGGGACAGGGGGGGAGTCACTGAAGCTTTCTTT. Translation: CSAGRDRGGVTEAFF. V and J are TRBV20-1 and TRBJ1-1; 11 bases map to TRBD1. CDR3 length equals 15 residues. Germline V lookup: CDR1 DFQATT, CDR2 SNEGSKA (reference sequence). V shed 5 bases, J shed 4 bases, and the junction held 9 bases outside the gene matches.

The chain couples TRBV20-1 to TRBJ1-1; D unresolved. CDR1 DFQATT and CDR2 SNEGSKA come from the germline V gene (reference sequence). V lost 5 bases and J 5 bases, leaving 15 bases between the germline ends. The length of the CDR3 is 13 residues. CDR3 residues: CSAPRGSGTEAFF. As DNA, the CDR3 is TGCAGTGCTCCCCGGGGTTCGGGGACTGAAGCTTTCTTT.

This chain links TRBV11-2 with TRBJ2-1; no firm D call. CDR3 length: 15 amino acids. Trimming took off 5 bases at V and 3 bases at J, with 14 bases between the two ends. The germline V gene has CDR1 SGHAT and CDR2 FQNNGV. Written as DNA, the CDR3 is TGTGCCAGCAGCCTTCGTGGGCCCGGCTACAATGAGCAGTTCTTC. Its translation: CASSLRGPGYNEQFF. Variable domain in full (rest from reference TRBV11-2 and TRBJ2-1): EAGVAQSPRYKIIEKRQSVAFWCNPISGHATLYWYQQILGQGPKLLIQFQNNGVVDDSQLPKDRFSAERLKGVDSTLKIQPAKLEDSAVYLCASSLRGPGYNEQFFGPGTRLTVL.